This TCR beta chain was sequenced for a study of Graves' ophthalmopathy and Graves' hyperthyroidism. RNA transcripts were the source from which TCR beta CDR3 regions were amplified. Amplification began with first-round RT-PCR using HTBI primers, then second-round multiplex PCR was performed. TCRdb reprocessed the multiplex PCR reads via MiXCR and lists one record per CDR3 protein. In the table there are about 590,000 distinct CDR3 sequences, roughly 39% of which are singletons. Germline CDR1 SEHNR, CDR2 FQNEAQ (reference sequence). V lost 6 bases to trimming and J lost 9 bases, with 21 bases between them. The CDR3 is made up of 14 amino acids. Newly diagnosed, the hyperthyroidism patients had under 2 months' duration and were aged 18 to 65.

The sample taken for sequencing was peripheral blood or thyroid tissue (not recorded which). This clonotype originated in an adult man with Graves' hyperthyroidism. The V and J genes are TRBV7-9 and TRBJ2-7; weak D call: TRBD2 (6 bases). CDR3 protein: CASSLTGGPHGQYF. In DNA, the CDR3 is TGTGCCAGCAGTCTTACCGGGGGTCCCCACGGGCAGTACTTC.